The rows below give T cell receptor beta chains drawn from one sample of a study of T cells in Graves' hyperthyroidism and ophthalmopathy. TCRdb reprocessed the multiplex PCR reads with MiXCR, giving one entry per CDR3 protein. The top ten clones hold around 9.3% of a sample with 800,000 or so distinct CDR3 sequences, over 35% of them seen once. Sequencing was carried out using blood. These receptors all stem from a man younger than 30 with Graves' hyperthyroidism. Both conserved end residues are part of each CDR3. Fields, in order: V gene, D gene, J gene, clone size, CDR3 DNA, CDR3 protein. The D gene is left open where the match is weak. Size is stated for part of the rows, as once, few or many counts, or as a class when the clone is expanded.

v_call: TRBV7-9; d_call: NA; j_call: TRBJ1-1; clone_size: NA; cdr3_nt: TGTGCCAGCAGCTTAGACCCCGGGAAGGCTTTCTTT; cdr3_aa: CASSLDPGKAFF
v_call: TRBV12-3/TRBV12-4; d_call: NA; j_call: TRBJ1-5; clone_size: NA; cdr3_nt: TGTGCCAGCAGAACCCCCGCGGAGAATCAGCCCCAGCATTTT; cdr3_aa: CASRTPAENQPQHF
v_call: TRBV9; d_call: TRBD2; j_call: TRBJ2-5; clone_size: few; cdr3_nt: TGTGCCAGCAGCGTAGCGGGAGGTTTGGAAGAGACCCAGTACTTC; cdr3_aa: CASSVAGGLEETQYF
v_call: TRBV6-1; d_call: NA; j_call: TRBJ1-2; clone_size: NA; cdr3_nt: TGTGCCAGCACCGTAGAGGCCGAGAACTATGGCTACACCTTC; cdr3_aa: CASTVEAENYGYTF
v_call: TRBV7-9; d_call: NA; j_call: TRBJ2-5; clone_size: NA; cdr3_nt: TGTGCCAGCAGCTCAACAGCACATCCAATCGCCAAAGAGACCCAGTACTTC; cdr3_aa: CASSSTAHPIAKETQYF
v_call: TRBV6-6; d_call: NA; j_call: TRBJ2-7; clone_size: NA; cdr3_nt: TGTGCCAGCAGAGGCGCGGGGCTTTCCTACGAGCAGTACTTC; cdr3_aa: CASRGAGLSYEQYF
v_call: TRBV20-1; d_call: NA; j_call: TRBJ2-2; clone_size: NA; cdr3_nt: TGCAGTGCAGGGGACGGCGGGGAGCTGTTTTTT; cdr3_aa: CSAGDGGELFF
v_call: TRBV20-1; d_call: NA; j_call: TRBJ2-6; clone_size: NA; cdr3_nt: TGCAGTGCCACACCCCCAGCCTCTGGGGCCAACGTCCTGACTTTC; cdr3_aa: CSATPPASGANVLTF
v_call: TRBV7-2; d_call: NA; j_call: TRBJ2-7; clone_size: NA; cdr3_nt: TGTGCCAGCAGCTTAGGAGACAGACGGATCTCCTACGAGCAGTACTTC; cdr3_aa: CASSLGDRRISYEQYF
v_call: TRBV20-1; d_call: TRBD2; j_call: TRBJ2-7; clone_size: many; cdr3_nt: TGCAGTGCGCAGGGACTAGCGGGAGTTCCCTACGAGCAGTACTTC; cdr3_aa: CSAQGLAGVPYEQYF
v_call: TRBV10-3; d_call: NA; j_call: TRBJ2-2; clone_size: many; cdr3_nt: TGCGTAGGAGGAGCGGACACCGGGGAGCTGTTTTTT; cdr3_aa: CVGGADTGELFF
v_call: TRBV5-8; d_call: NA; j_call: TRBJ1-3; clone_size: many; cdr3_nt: TGTGCCAGCAGCTTGGCAGGGCCCGGAAACACCATATATTTT; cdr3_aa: CASSLAGPGNTIYF
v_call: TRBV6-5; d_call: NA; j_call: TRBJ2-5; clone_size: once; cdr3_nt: TGTGCCAGCAGTTACGGGGTCCAGGGTGAGACCCAGTACTTC; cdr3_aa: CASSYGVQGETQYF
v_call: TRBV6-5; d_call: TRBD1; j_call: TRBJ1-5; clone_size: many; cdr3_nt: TGTGCCAGCACCGGGGGATTTGGGACAGGGGGACAGCCCCAGCATTTT; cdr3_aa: CASTGGFGTGGQPQHF
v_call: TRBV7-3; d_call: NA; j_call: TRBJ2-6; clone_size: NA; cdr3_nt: TGTGCCAGCAGCCCCGCCGGGGACTCTGGGGCCAACGTCCTGACTTTC; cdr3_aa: CASSPAGDSGANVLTF
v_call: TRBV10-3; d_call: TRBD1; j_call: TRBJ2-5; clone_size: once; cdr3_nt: TGTGCCATCAGTGATCCGGACAGGGGGGAAGAGACCCAGAACTTC; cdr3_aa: CAISDPDRGEETQNF
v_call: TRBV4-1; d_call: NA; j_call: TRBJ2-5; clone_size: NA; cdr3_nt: TGCGCCAGCAGCCAAGGTTACCTAGCAGAAGAGACCCAGTACTTC; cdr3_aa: CASSQGYLAEETQYF
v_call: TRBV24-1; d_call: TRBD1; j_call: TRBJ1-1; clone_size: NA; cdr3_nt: TGTGCCACCAGTGATTTGTCGCACAGGGGGGGAACTGAAGCTTTCTTT; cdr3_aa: CATSDLSHRGGTEAFF
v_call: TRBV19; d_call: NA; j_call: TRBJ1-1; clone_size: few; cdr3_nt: TGTGCCAGTAGTACTTCAATGATGGTTCGGGACACTGAAGCTTTCTTT; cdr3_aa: CASSTSMMVRDTEAFF
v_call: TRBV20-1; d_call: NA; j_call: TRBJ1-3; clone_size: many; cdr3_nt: TGCAGTGCTACAGGGTCTGGAAACACCATATATTTT; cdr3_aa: CSATGSGNTIYF
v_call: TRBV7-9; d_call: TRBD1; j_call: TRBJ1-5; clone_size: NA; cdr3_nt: TGTGCCAGCAGCTTGGAGGCAGGGGGTGGTCAGCCCCAGCATTTT; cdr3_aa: CASSLEAGGGQPQHF
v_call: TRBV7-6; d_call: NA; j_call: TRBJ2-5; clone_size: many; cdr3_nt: TGTGCCAGCAGCTCCCCAGCCGCAAGGACCCAGTACTTC; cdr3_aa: CASSSPAARTQYF
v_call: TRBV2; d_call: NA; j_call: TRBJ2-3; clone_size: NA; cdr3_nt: TGTGCCAGCAGGGCGGACACCCTGGATACGCAGTATTTT; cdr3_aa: CASRADTLDTQYF
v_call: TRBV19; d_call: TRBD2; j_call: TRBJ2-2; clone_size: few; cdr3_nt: TGTGCCAGTAGTAAACGGGACTACAACACCGGGGAGCTGTTTTTT; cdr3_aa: CASSKRDYNTGELFF
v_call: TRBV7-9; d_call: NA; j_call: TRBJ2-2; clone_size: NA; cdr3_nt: TGTGCCTCGGCAGGGAGGAACACCGGGGAGCTGTTTTTT; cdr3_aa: CASAGRNTGELFF
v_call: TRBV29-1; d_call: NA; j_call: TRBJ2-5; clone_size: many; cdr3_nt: TGCAGCGTTGCATGGATGGAGGGGGGGGAGACCCAGTACTTC; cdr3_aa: CSVAWMEGGETQYF
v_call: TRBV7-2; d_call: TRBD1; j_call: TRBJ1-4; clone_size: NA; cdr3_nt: TGTGCCAGCGGACTCACAGGGGTAGCTAATGAAAAACTGTTTTTT; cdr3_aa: CASGLTGVANEKLFF
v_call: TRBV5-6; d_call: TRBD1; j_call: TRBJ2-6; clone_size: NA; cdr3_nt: TGTGCCAGCAGCCAAGATCGGGACAGGGGGCCTGGGGCCAACGTCCTGACTTTC; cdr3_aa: CASSQDRDRGPGANVLTF
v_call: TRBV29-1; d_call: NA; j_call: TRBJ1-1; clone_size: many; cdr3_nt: TGCAGCGCACGGCCGGGGGGAGACACTGAAGCTTTCTTT; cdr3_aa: CSARPGGDTEAFF
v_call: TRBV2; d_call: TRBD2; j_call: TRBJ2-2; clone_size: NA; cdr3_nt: TGTGCCAGCGCTGATAGCGGGAGGACCGGGGAGCTGTTTTTT; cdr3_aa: CASADSGRTGELFF
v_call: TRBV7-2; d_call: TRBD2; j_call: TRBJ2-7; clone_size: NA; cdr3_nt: TGTGCCAGCAGCCCCCGGGGACTAGCTAACGAGCAGTACTTC; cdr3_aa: CASSPRGLANEQYF
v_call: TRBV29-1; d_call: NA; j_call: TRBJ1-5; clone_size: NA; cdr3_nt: TGCAGCGTTGAAGATCAGGGGCATCAGCCCCAGCATTTT; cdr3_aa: CSVEDQGHQPQHF
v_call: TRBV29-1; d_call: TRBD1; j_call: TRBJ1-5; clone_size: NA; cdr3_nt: TGCAGCGTTGATGGAGGGACAGGGACACAGCATTTT; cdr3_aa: CSVDGGTGTQHF
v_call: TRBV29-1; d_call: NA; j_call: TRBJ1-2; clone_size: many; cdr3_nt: TGCAGCGTTGAAGATATGGCTAACTATGGCTACACCTTC; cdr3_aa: CSVEDMANYGYTF
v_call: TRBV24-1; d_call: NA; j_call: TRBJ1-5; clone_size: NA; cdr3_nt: TGTGCCACCAGTGATTTTGAGGGGTCTGGGCAGCCCCAGCATTTT; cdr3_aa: CATSDFEGSGQPQHF